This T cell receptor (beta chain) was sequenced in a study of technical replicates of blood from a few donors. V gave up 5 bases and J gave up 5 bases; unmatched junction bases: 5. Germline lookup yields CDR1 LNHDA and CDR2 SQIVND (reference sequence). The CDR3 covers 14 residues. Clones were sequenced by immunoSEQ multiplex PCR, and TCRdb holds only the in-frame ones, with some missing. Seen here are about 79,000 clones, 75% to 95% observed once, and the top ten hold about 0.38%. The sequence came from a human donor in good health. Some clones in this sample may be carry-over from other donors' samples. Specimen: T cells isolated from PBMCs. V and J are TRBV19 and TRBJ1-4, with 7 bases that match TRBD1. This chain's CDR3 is CASSQRQGNEKLFF. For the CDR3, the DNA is TGTGCCAGTAGTCAGAGACAGGGAAATGAAAAACTGTTTTTT.